These 24 T cell receptor beta chains were sequenced from one sample in a study of monozygotic twins with inflammatory bowel disease. TCRdb re-called the 5' RACE reads and catalogs CDR3 proteins one per entry, DNA excluded. This table holds around 380,000 distinct CDR3 sequences. The material sequenced was blood. Receptors were obtained from a human donor with ulcerative colitis or Crohn's disease, or a healthy co-twin of an affected twin (not recorded which).

The V and J genes are TRBV12-3 or TRBV12-4 and TRBJ2-1; the TRBD2 assignment by TCRdb is unverifiable without DNA. The CDR3 length is 14 residues. CDR3 sequence reads: CASSSGLAGGEQFF.

The V gene is TRBV29-1, the J gene TRBJ2-2; with no DNA, the TCRdb D assignment of TRBD1 cannot be verified. The germline CDR1 and CDR2 sequences are SQVTM and ANQGSEA. The CDR3 spans 13 residues. The CDR3 sequence: CSDYRVNTGELFF.

This chain joins TRBV7-2 and TRBJ1-3; the D call from TCRdb, TRBD1, cannot be confirmed without DNA. The CDR3 has 14 residues. From germline, CDR1 is SGHTA and CDR2 FQGNSA. This CDR3 reads CASSSQHRGNTIYF.

The chain couples TRBV25-1 to TRBJ2-7. The germline CDR1 and CDR2 sequences are MGHDK and SYGVNS. This CDR3 has 11 residues. The CDR3 reads CASSGHHEQYF.

V gene TRBV27 combines with J gene TRBJ1-1. This CDR3 contains 15 residues. CDR1 and CDR2 (germline): MNHEY, SMNVEV (reference sequence). CDR3 residues: CASKVENTRNTEAFF.

The CDR3 region is CASSLETKLFF. The rearrangement uses TRBV7-2 and TRBJ1-4. This CDR3 is 11 amino acids long. Per the germline V gene, CDR1 is SGHTA and CDR2 is FQGNSA. The variable domain in full, with the rest retrieved from reference TRBV7-2 and TRBJ1-4, is GAGVSQSPSNKVTEKGKDVELRCDPISGHTALYWYRQSLGQGLEFLIYFQGNSAPDKSGLPSDRFSAERTGGSVSTLTIQRTQQEDSAVYLCASSLETKLFFGSGTQLSVL.

The J gene is TRBJ2-3, the V gene TRBV14. The CDR3 has 14 amino acids. Germline V gene data show CDR1 as SGHDN and CDR2 as FVKESK. The CDR3 spells CASSRFAGTDTQYF.

V and J are TRBV7-2 and TRBJ2-1; TCRdb indicates TRBD2, and absent DNA this call remains unverified. The CDR3 has 16 amino acids. The germline V gene has CDR1 SGHTA and CDR2 FQGNSA. CDR3 region: CASSHTLGGVRGEQFF.

The chain joins TRBV28 to TRBJ2-5; TCRdb returns TRBD1, unconfirmable since there is no DNA. This CDR3 has 15 residues. From germline, CDR1 is MDHEN and CDR2 SYDVKM. The CDR3 is CASSSIRPRGETQYF.

The chain joins TRBV29-1 to TRBJ2-2. There are 12 residues in the CDR3. CDR1 SQVTM and CDR2 ANQGSEA come from the germline V gene. This chain's CDR3 is CSVEANTGELFF.

The chain recombines TRBV4-1 with TRBJ2-1; TCRdb selects TRBD2, and the lack of DNA leaves this call unchecked. This CDR3 has 15 amino acids. Germline CDR1 and CDR2: MGHRA and YSYEKL. This chain's CDR3 is CASSYLGLADNEQFF.

This chain joins TRBV18 and TRBJ1-1. The CDR3 contains 12 residues. Germline V gene data show CDR1 as KGHSH and CDR2 as LQKENI. CDR3 protein: CASSPRETEAFF.

The rearrangement links TRBV29-1 to TRBJ2-4; as DNA is missing, the TRBD1 call by TCRdb cannot be tested. Germline CDR1 reads SQVTM; CDR2 reads ANQGSEA. The CDR3 spans 12 residues. The chain's CDR3 is CSVVGQGIMQYF.

The chain links TRBV20-1 to TRBJ1-3. The CDR3 spans 16 residues. In germline, CDR1 is DFQATT, CDR2 SNEGSKA (reference sequence). The CDR3 sequence: CSARDWGQGSGNTIYF.

V gene TRBV6-6 combines with J gene TRBJ1-6; lacking DNA, the TRBD1 call made by TCRdb goes unchecked. The CDR3 length is 14 residues. Germline CDR1 MNHNY, CDR2 SVGAGI (reference sequence). CDR3 region: CASRQTGFNSPLHF.

J is TRBJ2-7 and V is TRBV4-1; TCRdb calls TRBD1, which cannot be checked without DNA. Germline V lookup: CDR1 MGHRA, CDR2 YSYEKL. The CDR3 has 14 amino acids. CDR3 sequence: CASSQEGVSYEQYF.

The rearrangement joins TRBV20-1 to TRBJ1-1; TCRdb selects TRBD1, and the lack of DNA leaves this call unchecked. The germline V gene encodes CDR1 DFQATT and CDR2 SNEGSKA (reference sequence). The CDR3 is made up of 13 amino acids. Here the CDR3 reads CSGDRGMNTEAFF.

This chain uses TRBV11-2 with TRBJ2-2. The CDR3 is made up of 14 amino acids. The germline V gene has CDR1 SGHAT and CDR2 FQNNGV. The CDR3 here is CASSFFQEFGELFF. The full variable domain, with the rest looked up from reference TRBV11-2 and TRBJ2-2, is EAGVAQSPRYKIIEKRQSVAFWCNPISGHATLYWYQQILGQGPKLLIQFQNNGVVDDSQLPKDRFSAERLKGVDSTLKIQPAKLEDSAVYLCASSFFQEFGELFFGEGSRLTVL.

The chain employs TRBV5-4 and TRBJ1-1; the D gene TCRdb calls, TRBD1, cannot be checked with no DNA. The germline V gene encodes CDR1 SGHNT and CDR2 YYREEE (reference sequence). The CDR3 is 17 residues long. This CDR3 reads CASSLLSWTVKNTEAFF.

The chain couples TRBV20-1 to TRBJ1-5; there is no DNA to check the TCRdb D call of TRBD1. This CDR3 spans 14 amino acids. Germline loops: CDR1 DFQATT, CDR2 SNEGSKA (reference sequence). The CDR3 sequence is CSADQGNSNQPQHF.

The rearrangement joins TRBV5-5 to TRBJ2-5; TCRdb names TRBD2, which stays unverified in the absence of DNA. The CDR3 is made up of 15 amino acids. The germline CDR1 and CDR2 sequences are SGHKS and YYEKEE (reference sequence). CDR3 sequence reads: CASSLEGLAVETQYF.

V gene TRBV12-3 or TRBV12-4 combines with J gene TRBJ2-6. The CDR3 sequence is 15 residues long. The CDR3 loop reads CASSFKGSGANVLTF.

J is TRBJ1-5 and V is TRBV6-1; the TRBD1 assignment by TCRdb is unverifiable without DNA. Germline CDR1 and CDR2: MNHNS and SASEGT. This CDR3 region has 16 residues. CDR3 protein: CASSGYRGQSNQPQHF.

This CDR3 is CAISAQGGGNGYTF. The rearrangement joins TRBV10-3 to TRBJ1-2; TCRdb lists TRBD1, though no DNA is available to test this call. The germline CDR1 and CDR2 sequences are ENHRY and SYGVKD. CDR3 size: 14 residues.